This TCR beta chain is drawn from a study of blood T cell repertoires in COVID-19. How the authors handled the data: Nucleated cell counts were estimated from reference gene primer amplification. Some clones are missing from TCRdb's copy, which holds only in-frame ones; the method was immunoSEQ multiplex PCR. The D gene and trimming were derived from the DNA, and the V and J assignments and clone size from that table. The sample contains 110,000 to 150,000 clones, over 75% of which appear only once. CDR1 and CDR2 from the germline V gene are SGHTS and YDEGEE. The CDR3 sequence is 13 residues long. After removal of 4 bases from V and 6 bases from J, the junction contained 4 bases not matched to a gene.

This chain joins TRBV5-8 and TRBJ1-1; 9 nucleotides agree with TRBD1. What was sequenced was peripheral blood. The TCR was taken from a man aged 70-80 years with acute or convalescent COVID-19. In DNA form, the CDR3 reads TGTGCCAGCAGCCGGACAGGGGTGGCTGAAGCTTTCTTT. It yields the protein CASSRTGVAEAFF.